The 2 T cell receptor beta chains reported below all come from one sample, sequenced in a study of Tregs in tolerant kidney transplant recipients. Related graft donors supplied nonmyeloablative bone marrow transplants, and mixed chimerism was transient. Only in-frame clones appear in the TCRdb table, and some are missing; sequencing was by immunoSEQ multiplex PCR. The repertoire consists of 40,000 to 50,000 clones, with 89% occurring once and the leading ten covering 15% to 17%. Here the sequenced sample was CD8+ T cells from blood (PBMCs), taken 12 months after the transplant. These receptor sequences come from a human patient who received a combined kidney and bone marrow transplant. Some T cells may be graft donor cells.

The chain is built from TRBV7-8 and TRBJ2-7; TRBD2 might be the D (7 bases). The CDR3 is 15 residues long. CDR1 is SGHVS and CDR2 is FQNEAQ in the germline V gene. V lost 7 bases and J 3 bases, leaving 19 bases between the germline ends. This CDR3 reads CASTFFLGGDYEQYF. CDR3 nucleotides: TGTGCCAGCACCTTTTTCCTAGGGGGGGACTACGAGCAGTACTTC.

V and J are TRBV21-1 and TRBJ1-6; TRBD1, the table's D call, lacks a check against the DNA. TRBV21-1 is an annotated pseudogene. The CDR3 totals 15 residues. The CDR3 region is CAVTKSRTGTSPLHF. Written as DNA, the CDR3 is TGTGCCGTCACCAAGTCCAGGACAGGGACTTCACCCCTCCACTTT.